The rows below give T cell receptor beta chains drawn from one sample of a study of molecular identifiers for immune sequencing clone quantification. TCRdb recomputed calls from the PCR reads with MiXCR, one row per CDR3 protein. Of about 640,000 distinct CDR3 sequences in the sample, 15% to 20% were seen once. The sample comprised naive CD8+ T cells from blood, with Jurkat cell RNA spiked in. These TCRs come from a human donor in good health. Some libraries in this study had Jurkat cell RNA spiked in. Both conserved end residues are part of each CDR3. A D gene is named only where the DNA matches it firmly. Clone size is given for some rows only: seen once, a few or many times, or a class if the clone is expanded.

V gene: TRBV5-8
CDR3 length: 15
D gene: -
J gene: TRBJ2-2
clone size: few
CDR3 protein: CASSEPQGPTGELFF
CDR3 DNA: TGTGCCAGCAGCGAACCACAGGGACCCACCGGGGAGCTGTTTTTT

V gene: TRBV7-9
CDR3 length: 15
D gene: -
J gene: TRBJ2-3
clone size: many
CDR3 protein: CASSISGTHTDTQYF
CDR3 DNA: TGTGCCAGCAGCATCTCCGGGACTCACACAGATACGCAGTATTTT

V gene: TRBV3-2
CDR3 length: 16
D gene: -
J gene: TRBJ2-3
clone size: few
CDR3 protein: CASSQDGTARCSTQYF
CDR3 DNA: TGTGCCAGCAGCCAAGACGGGACGGCCAGGTGTAGTACGCAGTATTTT

V gene: TRBV7-9
CDR3 length: 15
D gene: -
J gene: TRBJ2-3
clone size: many
CDR3 protein: CASSLIIGSTDTQYF
CDR3 DNA: TGTGCCAGCAGCTTAATAATCGGGAGCACAGATACGCAGTATTTT

V gene: TRBV2
CDR3 length: 11
D gene: -
J gene: TRBJ2-7
clone size: many
CDR3 protein: CASSAPGREYF
CDR3 DNA: TGTGCCAGCAGTGCTCCGGGGCGCGAGTACTTC

V gene: TRBV4-1
CDR3 length: 15
D gene: TRBD2
J gene: TRBJ2-3
clone size: many
CDR3 protein: CASRGLAGDTDTQYF
CDR3 DNA: TGCGCCAGCAGGGGACTAGCGGGGGACACAGATACGCAGTATTTT

V gene: TRBV6-5
CDR3 length: 18
D gene: TRBD2
J gene: TRBJ2-2
clone size: -
CDR3 protein: CASRPKFPSGGYTGELFF
CDR3 DNA: TGTGCCAGCAGACCTAAATTTCCTAGCGGGGGTTACACCGGGGAGCTGTTTTTT

V gene: TRBV24-1
CDR3 length: 13
D gene: TRBD2
J gene: TRBJ2-5
clone size: -
CDR3 protein: CATSDSLTSTQYF
CDR3 DNA: TGTGCCACCAGTGATTCCCTGACTAGCACCCAGTACTTC

V gene: TRBV10-3
CDR3 length: 14
D gene: -
J gene: TRBJ2-7
clone size: many
CDR3 protein: CAISTSVGPYEQYF
CDR3 DNA: TGTGCCATCAGTACGTCCGTGGGGCCCTACGAGCAGTACTTC

V gene: TRBV9
CDR3 length: 15
D gene: -
J gene: TRBJ2-7
clone size: many
CDR3 protein: CASSASPGATYEQYF
CDR3 DNA: TGTGCCAGCAGCGCCTCCCCCGGGGCCACCTACGAGCAGTACTTC

V gene: TRBV5-4
CDR3 length: 16
D gene: TRBD2
J gene: TRBJ2-2
clone size: many
CDR3 protein: CASSPGLAENTGELFF
CDR3 DNA: TGTGCCAGCAGCCCCGGACTAGCTGAGAACACCGGGGAGCTGTTTTTT

V gene: TRBV5-6
CDR3 length: 16
D gene: -
J gene: TRBJ1-4
clone size: many
CDR3 protein: CASSTVPPIVNEKLFF
CDR3 DNA: TGTGCCAGCAGCACCGTCCCGCCTATAGTAAATGAAAAACTGTTTTTT

V gene: TRBV5-4
CDR3 length: 18
D gene: -
J gene: TRBJ1-1
clone size: many
CDR3 protein: CASSLFLLGLKVDTEAFF
CDR3 DNA: TGTGCCAGCAGCTTATTTCTTCTGGGCCTTAAAGTGGACACTGAAGCTTTCTTT

V gene: TRBV20-1
CDR3 length: 14
D gene: -
J gene: TRBJ1-2
clone size: many
CDR3 protein: CSARGPRADYGYTF
CDR3 DNA: TGCAGTGCTAGGGGACCTAGGGCCGACTATGGCTACACCTTC

V gene: TRBV11-2
CDR3 length: 15
D gene: -
J gene: TRBJ2-7
clone size: few
CDR3 protein: CASSQFTAGSAEQYF
CDR3 DNA: TGTGCCAGCAGCCAATTCACGGCAGGGTCAGCCGAGCAGTACTTC

V gene: TRBV6-5
CDR3 length: 15
D gene: TRBD1
J gene: TRBJ2-3
clone size: many
CDR3 protein: CASSDEGVRGDTQYF
CDR3 DNA: TGTGCCAGCAGTGATGAGGGCGTCAGGGGGGATACGCAGTATTTT

V gene: TRBV6-2/TRBV6-3
CDR3 length: 16
D gene: -
J gene: TRBJ1-5
clone size: many
CDR3 protein: CASRQLKGRRNQPQHF
CDR3 DNA: TGTGCCAGCAGACAACTCAAGGGACGGCGCAATCAGCCCCAGCATTTT

V gene: TRBV16
CDR3 length: 17
D gene: -
J gene: TRBJ2-6
clone size: many
CDR3 protein: CASSQLPYSSGANVLTF
CDR3 DNA: TGTGCCAGCAGCCAATTACCTTATAGCTCTGGGGCCAACGTCCTGACTTTC

V gene: TRBV25-1
CDR3 length: 14
D gene: -
J gene: TRBJ2-7
clone size: many
CDR3 protein: CASSDWTASNEQYF
CDR3 DNA: TGTGCCAGCAGTGATTGGACAGCTTCCAACGAGCAGTACTTC

V gene: TRBV2
CDR3 length: 18
D gene: -
J gene: TRBJ2-5
clone size: few
CDR3 protein: CASSKPTEGAREQETQYF
CDR3 DNA: TGTGCCAGCAGTAAACCAACCGAGGGAGCTCGGGAACAAGAGACCCAGTACTTC

V gene: TRBV12-3/TRBV12-4
CDR3 length: 12
D gene: -
J gene: TRBJ2-7
clone size: -
CDR3 protein: CASRTGTYEQYF
CDR3 DNA: TGTGCCAGCAGGACTGGGACTTACGAGCAGTACTTC

V gene: TRBV10-3
CDR3 length: 11
D gene: -
J gene: TRBJ2-2
clone size: few
CDR3 protein: CAISESGELFF
CDR3 DNA: TGTGCCATCAGTGAGTCCGGGGAGCTGTTTTTT

V gene: TRBV4-1
CDR3 length: 18
D gene: TRBD2
J gene: TRBJ2-2
clone size: many
CDR3 protein: CASSQDGRAGGLPGELFF
CDR3 DNA: TGCGCCAGCAGCCAAGATGGGCGAGCGGGGGGGCTCCCCGGGGAGCTGTTTTTT

V gene: TRBV30
CDR3 length: 15
D gene: TRBD1
J gene: TRBJ1-2
clone size: -
CDR3 protein: CAWSEGAGANYGYTF
CDR3 DNA: TGTGCCTGGAGTGAGGGGGCCGGAGCTAACTATGGCTACACCTTC

V gene: TRBV12-5
CDR3 length: 14
D gene: TRBD1
J gene: TRBJ1-1
clone size: many
CDR3 protein: CASGTGTENTEAFF
CDR3 DNA: TGTGCTAGTGGAACCGGGACAGAGAACACTGAAGCTTTCTTT

V gene: TRBV11-3
CDR3 length: 15
D gene: -
J gene: TRBJ2-1
clone size: -
CDR3 protein: CASSPQPSSHNEQFF
CDR3 DNA: TGTGCCAGCAGCCCTCAACCTAGCAGCCACAATGAGCAGTTCTTC

V gene: TRBV7-9
CDR3 length: 14
D gene: -
J gene: TRBJ2-7
clone size: many
CDR3 protein: CASSLKGAGDEQYF
CDR3 DNA: TGTGCCAGCAGCTTAAAAGGGGCCGGGGACGAGCAGTACTTC

V gene: TRBV30
CDR3 length: 14
D gene: -
J gene: TRBJ2-4
clone size: -
CDR3 protein: CAWSPTGLRDIQYF
CDR3 DNA: TGTGCCTGGAGTCCCACAGGGTTACGAGACATTCAGTACTTC

V gene: TRBV27
CDR3 length: 15
D gene: -
J gene: TRBJ2-7
clone size: many
CDR3 protein: CATSRWTGPSYEQYF
CDR3 DNA: TGTGCCACCTCGCGATGGACGGGGCCCTCCTACGAGCAGTACTTC

V gene: TRBV19
CDR3 length: 14
D gene: -
J gene: TRBJ1-5
clone size: many
CDR3 protein: CASRLGLSNQPQHF
CDR3 DNA: TGTGCCAGTAGGTTAGGGTTAAGCAATCAGCCCCAGCATTTT

V gene: TRBV11-2
CDR3 length: 13
D gene: -
J gene: TRBJ2-4
clone size: many
CDR3 protein: CASMGVAKNIQYF
CDR3 DNA: TGTGCCAGCATGGGGGTAGCCAAAAACATTCAGTACTTC

V gene: TRBV7-8
CDR3 length: 13
D gene: -
J gene: TRBJ1-5
clone size: few
CDR3 protein: CASSPGRNQPQHF
CDR3 DNA: TGTGCCAGCAGCCCTGGCCGGAATCAGCCCCAGCATTTT

V gene: TRBV29-1
CDR3 length: 14
D gene: -
J gene: TRBJ2-2
clone size: many
CDR3 protein: CSVELLAHTGELFF
CDR3 DNA: TGCAGCGTTGAACTGTTAGCTCATACCGGGGAGCTGTTTTTT

V gene: TRBV9
CDR3 length: 12
D gene: TRBD2
J gene: TRBJ2-5
clone size: -
CDR3 protein: CVPSGGRETQYF
CDR3 DNA: TGCGTTCCTAGCGGGGGGAGGGAGACCCAGTACTTC

V gene: TRBV12-3/TRBV12-4
CDR3 length: 14
D gene: -
J gene: TRBJ1-4
clone size: many
CDR3 protein: CASSLNVREEKLFF
CDR3 DNA: TGTGCCAGCAGTTTAAACGTACGGGAAGAAAAACTGTTTTTT

V gene: TRBV20-1
CDR3 length: 17
D gene: -
J gene: TRBJ1-4
clone size: -
CDR3 protein: CSARDRPSGLTNEKLFF
CDR3 DNA: TGCAGTGCTAGAGATCGACCATCAGGGCTAACTAATGAAAAACTGTTTTTT

V gene: TRBV2
CDR3 length: 13
D gene: TRBD1
J gene: TRBJ2-7
clone size: many
CDR3 protein: CASSGTGDYEQYF
CDR3 DNA: TGTGCCAGCTCCGGGACAGGGGACTACGAGCAGTACTTC

V gene: TRBV19
CDR3 length: 16
D gene: -
J gene: TRBJ2-3
clone size: many
CDR3 protein: CASSIAAEPHTDTQYF
CDR3 DNA: TGTGCCAGTAGTATAGCAGCGGAGCCCCACACAGATACGCAGTATTTT

V gene: TRBV12-3/TRBV12-4
CDR3 length: 15
D gene: -
J gene: TRBJ2-4
clone size: few
CDR3 protein: CASTVGYLAKNIQCF
CDR3 DNA: TGTGCCAGCACCGTAGGTTACCTTGCCAAAAACATTCAGTGCTTC

V gene: TRBV29-1
CDR3 length: 19
D gene: TRBD2
J gene: TRBJ2-1
clone size: many
CDR3 protein: CSVEDWSSGIVLSYNEQFF
CDR3 DNA: TGCAGCGTTGAAGATTGGTCTAGCGGGATAGTCTTGAGCTACAATGAGCAGTTCTTC

V gene: TRBV4-3
CDR3 length: 15
D gene: -
J gene: TRBJ1-2
clone size: many
CDR3 protein: CASSQDWGPNYGYTF
CDR3 DNA: TGCGCCAGCAGCCAAGATTGGGGCCCCAACTATGGCTACACCTTC

V gene: TRBV6-6
CDR3 length: 14
D gene: -
J gene: TRBJ1-1
clone size: many
CDR3 protein: CASSYSIPFTEAFF
CDR3 DNA: TGTGCCAGCAGTTACTCGATCCCATTCACTGAAGCTTTCTTT

V gene: TRBV11-2
CDR3 length: 17
D gene: -
J gene: TRBJ2-7
clone size: few
CDR3 protein: CASSSYPTGGIDYEQYF
CDR3 DNA: TGTGCCAGCAGCTCATACCCGACAGGCGGGATTGACTACGAGCAGTACTTC

V gene: TRBV7-9
CDR3 length: 9
D gene: -
J gene: TRBJ1-2
clone size: -
CDR3 protein: CASSPRDTF
CDR3 DNA: TGTGCCAGCAGCCCCCGGGACACCTTC

V gene: TRBV7-9
CDR3 length: 17
D gene: TRBD1
J gene: TRBJ1-4
clone size: -
CDR3 protein: CASSFAITGTEVEKLLF
CDR3 DNA: TGTGCCAGCAGCTTCGCGATAACCGGGACAGAAGTCGAAAAACTGCTTTTT

V gene: TRBV27
CDR3 length: 15
D gene: -
J gene: TRBJ1-2
clone size: -
CDR3 protein: CASSPSWGGQGGYTF
CDR3 DNA: TGTGCCAGCAGCCCGAGTTGGGGGGGCCAAGGTGGCTACACCTTC

V gene: TRBV7-6
CDR3 length: 18
D gene: TRBD2
J gene: TRBJ2-7
clone size: -
CDR3 protein: CASSLATSGSSIGYEQYF
CDR3 DNA: TGTGCCAGCAGCTTAGCGACTAGCGGGAGTTCAATTGGGTACGAGCAGTACTTC

V gene: TRBV19
CDR3 length: 17
D gene: -
J gene: TRBJ2-3
clone size: many
CDR3 protein: CASSQNPGPTSTDTQYF
CDR3 DNA: TGTGCCAGTAGTCAAAACCCCGGGCCAACTAGCACAGATACGCAGTATTTT

V gene: TRBV4-3
CDR3 length: 16
D gene: -
J gene: TRBJ2-1
clone size: -
CDR3 protein: CASSQDRVDSYNGQFF
CDR3 DNA: TGCGCCAGCAGCCAAGATAGGGTAGACAGTTACAATGGGCAGTTCTTC

V gene: TRBV27
CDR3 length: 12
D gene: -
J gene: TRBJ2-7
clone size: -
CDR3 protein: CASSQREYEQYF
CDR3 DNA: TGTGCCAGCAGTCAAAGGGAGTACGAGCAGTACTTC

V gene: TRBV19
CDR3 length: 12
D gene: TRBD2
J gene: TRBJ2-3
clone size: few
CDR3 protein: CASSAGADTQYF
CDR3 DNA: TGTGCCAGTAGTGCGGGGGCAGATACGCAGTATTTT

V gene: TRBV6-5
CDR3 length: 15
D gene: -
J gene: TRBJ2-3
clone size: many
CDR3 protein: CASSFLGVGGDTQYF
CDR3 DNA: TGTGCCAGCAGTTTCCTGGGGGTGGGTGGAGATACGCAGTATTTT

V gene: TRBV11-2
CDR3 length: 15
D gene: -
J gene: TRBJ2-7
clone size: few
CDR3 protein: CASSRDGRLWHEQYF
CDR3 DNA: TGTGCCAGCAGTCGCGACGGCAGGCTATGGCACGAGCAGTACTTC

V gene: TRBV5-1
CDR3 length: 16
D gene: TRBD1
J gene: TRBJ2-7
clone size: few
CDR3 protein: CASSLKDRVSSYEQYF
CDR3 DNA: TGCGCCAGCAGCCTGAAGGACAGGGTGAGCTCCTACGAGCAGTACTTC

V gene: TRBV27
CDR3 length: 15
D gene: -
J gene: TRBJ2-1
clone size: -
CDR3 protein: CASSFQGPSYNEQFF
CDR3 DNA: TGTGCCAGCAGTTTCCAGGGGCCCTCCTACAATGAGCAGTTCTTC

V gene: TRBV12-3/TRBV12-4
CDR3 length: 15
D gene: TRBD1
J gene: TRBJ1-5
clone size: few
CDR3 protein: CASSFETGGGQPQHF
CDR3 DNA: TGTGCCAGCAGTTTTGAGACAGGGGGTGGGCAGCCCCAGCATTTT

V gene: TRBV4-1
CDR3 length: 15
D gene: -
J gene: TRBJ1-6
clone size: -
CDR3 protein: CASSQDQGKNSPLHF
CDR3 DNA: TGCGCCAGCAGCCAAGACCAGGGGAAGAATTCACCCCTCCACTTT